The next 29 T cell receptor beta chains were all read from a single sample in a study of blood T cell repertoires in COVID-19 (dated by TCRdb to about 2020). The library was obtained by the immunoSEQ multiplex PCR assay. Entries here come from immuneACCESS through TCRdb and include only in-frame sequences with V and J called. Some clones fail to appear in such tables; in the studies checked, an unresolved V gene covers under half of the shortfall, and the cause of the remainder is unknown. This sample comprises under 100,000 clones, around 82% of them detected only once. Over 15% of the sample is taken by the ten largest. Material for sequencing was peripheral blood. The source is a woman aged 60-75 years with acute or convalescent COVID-19.

V and J are TRBV6-5 and TRBJ2-2; TRBD2 matches 7 bases. The CDR3 consists of 16 residues. Germline assignment: CDR1 MNHEY and CDR2 SVGAGI. V was pared by 4 bases and J by 4 bases, with 9 bases of the junction left unmatched. CDR3 DNA sequence: TGTGCCAGCAGTTCCCGGGGAGGGCCGAGCACCGGGGAGCTGTTTTTT. Translation: CASSSRGGPSTGELFF.

The chain links TRBV29-1 to TRBJ1-2, with D maybe TRBD1 (5 bases). There are 14 residues in the CDR3. The germline V gene encodes CDR1 SQVTM and CDR2 ANQGSEA. Trimming left V 0 bases short and J 6 bases short, with 14 bases between. The DNA for the CDR3 is TGCAGCGTTGAAGAGTCCCAGGGAATCCATGGCTACACCTTC. Residues: CSVEESQGIHGYTF.

The chain couples TRBV27 to TRBJ2-1; possibly TRBD1 for D (6 bases). This CDR3 contains 14 residues. Per germline, CDR1 MNHEY and CDR2 SMNVEV (reference sequence). With 5 bases removed from V and 3 bases from J, the gap between germline ends came to 11 bases. CDR3 sequence reads: CASSPQGYYNEQFF. CDR3 DNA: TGTGCCAGCAGTCCACAGGGTTACTACAATGAGCAGTTCTTC.

This rearrangement joins TRBV28 to TRBJ1-5; D possibly corresponds to TRBD1 (6 bases). The CDR3 has 15 amino acids. Between the trimmed V and J ends, which lost 7 bases and 0 bases, there was a span of 13 bases. From germline, CDR1 is MDHEN and CDR2 SYDVKM. The DNA for the CDR3 is TGTGCCAGCAAGGTTAGAGGGGGTAGCAATCAGCCCCAGCATTTT. Residues: CASKVRGGSNQPQHF.

This clone was observed once. V usage is TRBV7-3 and J usage is TRBJ1-2; 8 bases match TRBD1. CDR1 is SGHTA and CDR2 is FQGTGA in the germline V gene. With V trimmed by 5 bases and J by 4 bases, 6 bases remained unmatched. The CDR3 contains 14 residues. The CDR3 loop reads CASSRGQGSYGYTF. In nucleotides, the CDR3 is TGTGCCAGCAGCCGAGGACAGGGCAGCTATGGCTACACCTTC.

This rearrangement joins TRBV7-9 to TRBJ2-5, with TRBD1 matching 8 bases. V lost 5 bases, J lost 9 bases, and 11 bases stayed unmatched. CDR1 SEHNR and CDR2 FQNEAQ come from the germline V gene (reference sequence). This CDR3 spans 14 amino acids. CDR3 loop: CASSLGQGRVAQYF. The CDR3 DNA sequence: TGTGCCAGCAGCCTCGGACAGGGACGAGTGGCCCAGTACTTC.

The rearrangement joins TRBV5-6 to TRBJ1-5, with TRBD1 matching 7 bases. The junction had 7 bases not matched to a gene; V was cut back by 4 bases and J by 3 bases. The CDR3 extends over 15 amino acids. The V gene's germline CDR1 is SGHDT and CDR2 YYEEEE. CDR3 sequence: CASSQGQQINQPQHF. The CDR3 DNA sequence: TGTGCCAGCAGCCAGGGACAGCAGATCAATCAGCCCCAGCATTTT. The variable domain in full, with the rest retrieved from reference TRBV5-6 and TRBJ1-5, is DAGVTQSPTHLIKTRGQQVTLRCSPKSGHDTVSWYQQALGQGPQFIFQYYEEEERQRGNFPDRFSGHQFPNYSSELNVNALLLGDSALYLCASSQGQQINQPQHFGDGTRLSIL.

V is TRBV6-5 and J is TRBJ2-7; D may be TRBD1 (8 bases). The V and J ends lost 9 bases and 1 base respectively, with 19 bases between them. The CDR3 is 15 residues long. From germline, CDR1 is MNHEY and CDR2 SVGAGI. CDR3 nucleotide sequence: TGTGCCAGTGCAACGGAACAGGGGGGGTCCTACGAGCAGTACTTC. Encoded protein: CASATEQGGSYEQYF.

This chain joins TRBV29-1 and TRBJ1-5; the match to TRBD1 covers 7 bases. The CDR3 extends over 14 amino acids. The trim removed 6 bases at V and 1 base at J, leaving 6 bases unmatched. Per germline, CDR1 SQVTM and CDR2 ANQGSEA. The CDR3 loop is CSVLTGNSNQPQHF. CDR3 nucleotides: TGCAGCGTCTTGACAGGGAACAGCAATCAGCCCCAGCATTTT.

The rearrangement links TRBV27 to TRBJ2-5; TRBD2 aligns across 7 bases. The germline V gene encodes CDR1 MNHEY and CDR2 SMNVEV (reference sequence). The CDR3 totals 14 residues. J gave up 3 bases and V 6 bases, and 7 bases lay outside the gene matches. CDR3 residues: CASRVSGAKETQYF. Written as DNA, the CDR3 is TGTGCCAGCAGAGTAAGCGGGGCAAAAGAGACCCAGTACTTC.

The V and J genes are TRBV7-2 and TRBJ1-5; 7 bases map to TRBD1. The V gene end was trimmed by 5 bases and the J gene end by 3 bases; junction bases not matched to a gene: 7. Germline V lookup: CDR1 SGHTA, CDR2 FQGNSA. The CDR3 is 15 residues long. The chain's CDR3 is CASSMGQNINQPQHF. CDR3 nucleotides: TGTGCCAGCAGCATGGGACAGAACATCAATCAGCCCCAGCATTTT.

The CDR3 is CASSHLGEGTEAFF. The CDR3 DNA reads as TGCGCCAGCAGCCACCTTGGGGAGGGAACTGAAGCTTTCTTT. V is TRBV4-3 and J is TRBJ1-1; D not certain. The CDR3 is 14 amino acids. The V end lost 3 bases, the J end lost 5 bases, and 13 bases lay between the germline ends. CDR1 is LGHNA and CDR2 is YSLEER in the germline V gene.

This clone appeared a single time. The CDR3 reads CSVVTDTQGGYTF. The CDR3 DNA reads TGCAGCGTTGTAACAGACACCCAGGGTGGCTACACCTTC. The rearrangement joins TRBV29-1 to TRBJ1-2, with TRBD1 as a possible D gene (5 bases). Germline V gene data show CDR1 as SQVTM and CDR2 as ANQGSEA. The CDR3 is 13 amino acids. Trimming shortened V by 4 bases and J by 7 bases, and 16 bases separated the two germline ends.

The chain has TRBV11-2 and TRBJ1-1; D is unresolved. CDR1 SGHAT and CDR2 FQNNGV come from the germline V gene. Trimming stripped 1 base from V and 3 bases from J, with 6 bases between. The CDR3 sequence is 13 residues long. The chain's CDR3 is CASSLARDTEAFF. The CDR3 coding sequence is TGTGCCAGCAGCTTAGCCCGGGACACTGAAGCTTTCTTT.

CDR3 bases: TGTGCCAGCAGCCCCTGGGGAGATAGCGGGAGACTCACAGATACGCAGTATTTT. It is translated as CASSPWGDSGRLTDTQYF. The chain employs TRBV7-6 and TRBJ2-3; TRBD2 agrees at 9 bases. There are 18 residues in the CDR3. CDR1 is SGHVS and CDR2 is FNYEAQ in the germline V gene. The junction had 14 bases not matched to a gene; V was cut back by 5 bases and J by 2 bases.

This clone has only one observation. CDR3 nucleotide sequence: TGTGCCAGCAGAGCAGATTCGTATACAGCCTACAATGAGCAGTTCTTC. Translation: CASRADSYTAYNEQFF. V usage is TRBV11-2 and J usage is TRBJ2-1, with D unresolved. The germline V gene encodes CDR1 SGHAT and CDR2 FQNNGV. The V gene lost 6 bases and the J gene lost 2 bases, with 17 bases spanning the gap. This CDR3 region has 16 residues.

This clone was recorded once. This chain connects TRBV29-1 to TRBJ2-3, with TRBD2 matching over 10 bases. V dropped 6 bases and J dropped 1; count of bases not matched to a gene: 7. This CDR3 contains 15 residues. Looked up from germline, CDR1 is SQVTM and CDR2 is ANQGSEA. CDR3 bases: TGCAGCGTCTCCCCGGGACTAGCGCGCACAGATACGCAGTATTTT. The encoded protein is CSVSPGLARTDTQYF.

The V call is TRBV7-2, the J call TRBJ1-6; D is uncertain. The CDR3 runs to 12 residues. V was cut by 5 bases and J by 7 bases, with 6 bases left in between. Germline V gives CDR1 SGHTA, CDR2 FQGNSA. DNA for the CDR3: TGTGCCAGCAGCAACCGGAATTCACCCCTCCACTTT. It codes for CASSNRNSPLHF.

The chain uses TRBV12-3 or TRBV12-4 and TRBJ1-1; D not certain. This CDR3 is 13 amino acids long. Trimming pared 4 bases from V and 3 bases from J, leaving 9 bases between. In DNA, the CDR3 is TGTGCCAGCAGTTCATTCAGGTACACTGAAGCTTTCTTT. Protein product: CASSSFRYTEAFF.

The V call is TRBV5-4, the J call TRBJ2-6, with 13 bases matching TRBD2. Germline V gene sequence: CDR1 SGHNT, CDR2 YYREEE (reference sequence). CDR3 length: 20 residues. Trimming took 4 bases from V and 2 from J; bases not matched to a gene: 12. The chain's CDR3 is CASSLGGGLAGAAGANVLTF. The CDR3 DNA reads as TGTGCCAGCAGCCTTGGAGGTGGACTAGCGGGGGCCGCTGGGGCCAACGTCCTGACTTTC.

The J gene is TRBJ2-1, the V gene TRBV19; 10 bases agree with TRBD2. The ends lost 3 bases at V and 4 bases at J; junction bases unmatched: 6. The germline CDR1 and CDR2 sequences are LNHDA and SQIVND (reference sequence). This CDR3 is built from 16 residues. CDR3 sequence: CASSISRAGGYNEQFF. CDR3 DNA: TGTGCCAGTAGTATTAGTAGAGCGGGAGGGTACAATGAGCAGTTCTTC.

V is TRBV7-6 and J is TRBJ1-2, with a possible D match to TRBD1 (6 bases). Germline CDR1 SGHVS, CDR2 FNYEAQ. Between the trimmed V and J ends, which lost 1 base and 8 bases, there was a span of 14 bases. The CDR3 covers 14 residues. CDR3 protein: CASSLGPGTLGYTF. The CDR3 bases are TGTGCCAGCAGCTTAGGGCCCGGGACATTGGGCTACACCTTC.

This chain links TRBV3-1 (or the pseudogene TRBV3-2) with TRBJ2-2; 15 nucleotides agree with TRBD2. The junction had 10 bases not matched to a gene; V was cut back by 4 bases and J by 7 bases. There are 18 residues in the CDR3. Germline-derived CDR1 and CDR2 are LGHDT and YNNKEL (reference sequence). Here the CDR3 DNA reads TGTGCCAGCAGCCCCTGGACTAGCGGGAGGGAAGGTGGCGGGGAGCTGTTTTTT. It encodes CASSPWTSGREGGGELFF.

This clone has more than one count but fewer than ten. This sequence joins TRBV10-3 and TRBJ1-3; 8 positions match TRBD1. This CDR3 is 15 amino acids long. Germline V CDR1 and CDR2: ENHRY, SYGVKD. V was pared by 4 bases and J by 8 bases, with 10 bases of the junction left unmatched. In nucleotides, the CDR3 is TGTGCCATCAGTGGGGAAGACAGGGGAGGTTACACCATATATTTT. Its protein product is CAISGEDRGGYTIYF.

The rearrangement links TRBV9 to TRBJ1-1, with 7 nucleotides matching TRBD1. CDR3 length: 14 residues. Losses at the gene ends were 3 bases for V and 5 bases for J; bases not matched to a gene: 7. Germline-derived CDR1 and CDR2 are SGDLS and YYNGEE. This CDR3 reads CASSALTGYTEAFF. As DNA, the CDR3 is TGTGCCAGCAGCGCACTGACAGGGTATACTGAAGCTTTCTTT.

The V call is TRBV27, the J call TRBJ1-5; perhaps TRBD1 as D (5 bases). V shed 3 bases and J shed 9 bases, with 15 bases lying between them. Germline lookup yields CDR1 MNHEY and CDR2 SMNVEV (reference sequence). The CDR3 has 14 residues. The CDR3 here is CASSFADRRRPQHF. The CDR3 DNA reads TGTGCCAGCAGTTTCGCCGACAGACGGAGGCCCCAGCATTTT.

The chain carries TRBV7-9 and TRBJ1-2, with a weak D call TRBD1 (5 bases). With 6 bases removed from V and 4 bases from J, the gap between germline ends came to 12 bases. The CDR3 consists of 13 residues. Per germline, CDR1 SEHNR and CDR2 FQNEAQ (reference sequence). CDR3 loop: CASRPGITYGYTF. The CDR3 DNA reads as TGTGCCAGCAGGCCAGGGATAACCTATGGCTACACCTTC.

The chain employs TRBV18 and TRBJ2-7; D gene ambiguous. V lost 3 bases, J lost 7 bases, and 16 bases lay in between. The CDR3 extends over 14 amino acids. In germline, CDR1 is KGHSH, CDR2 LQKENI. CDR3 in amino acids: CASSPGTFNREQYF. The CDR3 DNA reads as TGTGCCAGCTCACCGGGCACATTTAATCGGGAGCAGTACTTC.

This rearrangement joins TRBV24-1 to TRBJ1-1, with D possibly being TRBD1 (6 bases). CDR3 length equals 15 residues. Trimming took off 4 bases at V and 4 bases at J, with 15 bases between the two ends. CDR1 and CDR2 (germline): KGHDR, SFDVKD. CDR3 DNA sequence: TGTGCCACCAGTGACTCGGGGGGGGCCGGCACTGAAGCTTTCTTT. Its protein is CATSDSGGAGTEAFF.